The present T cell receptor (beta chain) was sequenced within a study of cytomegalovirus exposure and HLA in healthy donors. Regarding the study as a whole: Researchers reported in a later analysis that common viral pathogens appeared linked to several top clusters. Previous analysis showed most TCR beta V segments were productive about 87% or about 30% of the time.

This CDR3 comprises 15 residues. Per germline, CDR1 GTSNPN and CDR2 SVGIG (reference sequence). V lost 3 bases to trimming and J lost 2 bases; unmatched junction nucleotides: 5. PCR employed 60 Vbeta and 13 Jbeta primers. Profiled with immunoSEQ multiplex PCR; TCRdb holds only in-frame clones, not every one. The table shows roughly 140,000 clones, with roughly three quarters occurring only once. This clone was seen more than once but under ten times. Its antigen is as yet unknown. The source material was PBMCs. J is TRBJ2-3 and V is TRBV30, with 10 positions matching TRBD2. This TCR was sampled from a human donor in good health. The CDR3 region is CAWRLAGASTDTQYF. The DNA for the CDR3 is TGTGCCTGGAGGCTAGCGGGGGCCTCCACAGATACGCAGTATTTT.